These 25 T cell receptor beta chains originate from one sample sequenced in a study of sequential checkpoint blockade in melanoma. The data were produced by immunoSEQ multiplex PCR, yet TCRdb's version contains in-frame clones alone and is incomplete. This sample yields over 10,000 clones, of which over 65% are seen a single time; roughly 27% belongs to the top ten. The treatment was: randomized to nivolumab then ipilimumab (arm A) or the reverse (arm B). Sequencing used CD8+ T cells sorted from blood (inferred from file names), obtained from a patient given nivolumab and ipilimumab in sequence. The origin of the receptors is a human donor with melanoma.

This clone was counted a single time. The chain uses TRBV27 and TRBJ2-3; possibly TRBD2 for D (6 bases). This CDR3 region has 15 residues. Trimming pared 1 base from V and 3 bases from J, leaving 11 bases between. Germline values: CDR1 MNHEY, CDR2 SMNVEV (reference sequence). The CDR3 protein is CASSLYGTWTDTQYF. CDR3 DNA: TGTGCCAGCAGTTTATATGGGACTTGGACAGATACGCAGTATTTT.

The CDR3 here is CASSQGKGNQPQHF. The CDR3 DNA is TGCGCCAGCAGCCAAGGGAAGGGGAATCAGCCCCAGCATTTT. The V and J genes are TRBV4-1 and TRBJ1-5, with D maybe TRBD1 (5 bases). The CDR3 totals 14 residues. Germline values: CDR1 MGHRA, CDR2 YSYEKL. With 1 base removed from V and 4 bases from J, the gap between germline ends came to 8 bases.

The V and J genes are TRBV11-3 and TRBJ2-7; TRBD2 might be the D (6 bases). The germline gives CDR1 SGHNT, CDR2 YENEEA. The CDR3 is 15 residues long. The ends were cut back, 3 bases at V and 4 bases at J, with 16 bases in the middle. The CDR3 DNA follows: TGTGCCAGCAGCTTTTCCGAGGGACTTGGATACGAGCAGTACTTC. This encodes CASSFSEGLGYEQYF.

The chain carries TRBV7-9 and TRBJ2-2; no firm D call. The CDR3 sequence is 14 residues long. The V end lost 1 base, the J end lost 6 bases, and 9 bases lay between the germline ends. Germline CDR1 SEHNR, CDR2 FQNEAQ (reference sequence). CDR3 coding DNA: TGTGCCAGCAGCTTAGTTGGTTGGCCCGGGGAGCTGTTTTTT. This encodes CASSLVGWPGELFF.

The J gene is TRBJ2-1, the V gene TRBV7-9; the D is unclear. Germline V gene lookup returns CDR1 SEHNR and CDR2 FQNEAQ (reference sequence). This CDR3 is 12 amino acids long. The ends were cut back, 5 bases at V and 10 bases at J, with 12 bases in the middle. The CDR3 sequence: CASSPPGMEQFF. The CDR3 DNA reads TGTGCCAGCAGCCCCCCAGGTATGGAGCAGTTCTTC.

The chain has TRBV14 and TRBJ2-1; D is ambiguous. The CDR3 runs 15 residues. The V and J ends lost 1 base and 0 bases respectively, with 7 bases between them. CDR1 and CDR2 (germline): SGHDN, FVKESK. The CDR3 nucleotides read TGTGCCAGCAGCCAAGGTTTTAGCTCCTACAATGAGCAGTTCTTC. Its protein product is CASSQGFSSYNEQFF.

The chain joins TRBV30 to TRBJ2-1, with D perhaps TRBD2 (5 bases). The CDR3 covers 11 residues. Germline CDR1 is GTSNPN and CDR2 is SVGIG (reference sequence). V lost 4 bases, J lost 9 bases, and 10 bases lay in between. The chain's CDR3 is CAWILGSEQFF. The DNA for the CDR3 is TGTGCCTGGATACTAGGAAGTGAGCAGTTCTTC.

The chain uses TRBV2 and TRBJ2-3; the match to TRBD1 covers 8 bases. Germline V gene lookup returns CDR1 SNHLY and CDR2 FYNNEI. The CDR3 is made up of 15 amino acids. The trim removed 3 bases at V and 4 bases at J, leaving 6 bases unmatched. In DNA form, the CDR3 reads TGTGCCAGCAGTGACCTCGGACAGGGCCCAGATACGCAGTATTTT. Protein product: CASSDLGQGPDTQYF.

The chain carries TRBV5-6 and TRBJ2-1, with TRBD2 identical over 9 bases. CDR1 is SGHDT and CDR2 is YYEEEE in the germline V gene. V dropped 3 bases and J dropped 2; count of bases not matched to a gene: 12. This CDR3 spans 18 amino acids. DNA of the CDR3: TGTGCCAGCAGCTCCGAGGTGGCGGGAGGGATCCCCTACAATGAGCAGTTCTTC. Translation: CASSSEVAGGIPYNEQFF.

The chain joins TRBV5-1 to TRBJ1-1, with D possibly being TRBD1 (6 bases). The CDR3 spans 14 residues. Germline CDR1 SGHRS, CDR2 YFSETQ. V was shortened by 3 bases and J by 7 bases, with 16 bases between the two germline ends. The CDR3 loop is CASSSGTYRLEAFF. Written as DNA, the CDR3 is TGCGCCAGCAGCTCCGGGACATACAGGCTTGAAGCTTTCTTT.

This chain links TRBV6-1 with TRBJ2-7; 8 bases match TRBD1. The V segment lost 5 bases and the J segment 0 bases; nucleotides outside the gene matches: 6. The CDR3 spans 15 residues. In germline, CDR1 is MNHNS, CDR2 SASEGT. The CDR3: CASSPGQESSYEQYV. The CDR3 region has the DNA TGTGCCAGCAGTCCGGGACAGGAGAGCTCCTACGAGCAGTACGTC.

The V gene is TRBV4-3, the J gene TRBJ1-1; a possible D gene is TRBD1 (6 bases). The V end lost 1 base, the J end lost 3 bases, and 15 bases lay between the germline ends. Germline V lookup: CDR1 LGHNA, CDR2 YSLEER. This CDR3 spans 16 amino acids. The chain's CDR3 is CASSQGGGRGYTEAFF. CDR3 sequence (DNA): TGCGCCAGCAGCCAAGGCGGTGGCAGGGGTTACACTGAAGCTTTCTTT.

V gene TRBV7-9 combines with J gene TRBJ2-1, with 7 bases matching TRBD2. Germline lookup yields CDR1 SEHNR and CDR2 FQNEAQ (reference sequence). V was clipped by 5 bases and J by 0 bases; unmatched bases: 10. The CDR3 sequence is 17 residues long. CDR3 in DNA: TGTGCCAGCAGCGCCCTGACTAGCTCCAGCTCCTACAATGAGCAGTTCTTC. It is translated as CASSALTSSSSYNEQFF.

The rearrangement uses TRBV27 and TRBJ2-1; D call uncertain. The CDR3 loop spans 13 amino acids. Trimming removed 7 bases at V and 2 bases at J, with 9 bases between. The germline gives CDR1 MNHEY, CDR2 SMNVEV (reference sequence). Here the CDR3 DNA reads TGTGCCAGCAAAGGAGATCCCTACAATGAGCAGTTCTTC. Translated: CASKGDPYNEQFF.

This clone showed up just once. The rearrangement uses TRBV2 and TRBJ1-2; 8 bases align to TRBD1. Germline trimming cut 5 bases from V and 4 bases from J; bases unmatched to any gene: 6. The length of the CDR3 is 14 residues. Germline CDR1 SNHLY, CDR2 FYNNEI. CDR3 nucleotides: TGTGCCAGCAGTCCACAGGGGGTTAGCTATGGCTACACCTTC. The encoded protein is CASSPQGVSYGYTF.

The CDR3 bases are TGTGCCAGCAGCCTCGGACAGGGTCCCATCGAGCAGTACTTC. It is translated as CASSLGQGPIEQYF. The chain joins TRBV7-9 to TRBJ2-7; 8 bases line up with TRBD1. The V gene end was trimmed by 5 bases and the J gene end by 6 bases; junction bases not matched to a gene: 9. The germline V gene encodes CDR1 SEHNR and CDR2 FQNEAQ (reference sequence). The CDR3 extends over 14 amino acids. Combining the CDR3 with reference TRBV7-9 and TRBJ2-7 gives the whole variable domain DTGVSQNPRHKITKRGQNVTFRCDPISEHNRLYWYRQTLGQGPEFLTYFQNEAQLEKSRLLSDRFSAERPKGSFSTLEIQRTEQGDSAMYLCASSLGQGPIEQYFGPGTRLTVT.

The V gene is TRBV7-9, the J gene TRBJ2-4; 7 bases line up with TRBD1. In germline, CDR1 is SEHNR, CDR2 FQNEAQ (reference sequence). There are 15 residues in the CDR3. J was trimmed by 0 bases and V by 4 bases; bases with no gene match: 3. Here the CDR3 DNA reads TGTGCCAGCAGCTGGACAGGCGAAGCCAAAAACATTCAGTACTTC. It translates to CASSWTGEAKNIQYF.

This rearrangement joins TRBV29-1 to TRBJ1-1; TRBD1 matches at 8 bases. Trimming took 8 bases from V and 7 from J; bases not matched to a gene: 3. The length of the CDR3 is 10 residues. Germline V gene lookup returns CDR1 SQVTM and CDR2 ANQGSEA. The CDR3 loop is CSFGQGEAFF. The CDR3, as DNA: TGCAGCTTTGGACAGGGTGAAGCTTTCTTT.

The chain links TRBV7-2 to TRBJ2-7; 8 positions match TRBD2. CDR3 length: 17 amino acids. Germline V gives CDR1 SGHTA, CDR2 FQGNSA. V lost 1 base to trimming and J lost 1 base; unmatched junction nucleotides: 9. CDR3 sequence: CASSLDSVAGNSYEQYV. CDR3 sequence (DNA): TGTGCCAGCAGCTTAGATTCGGTAGCGGGAAATTCCTACGAGCAGTACGTC.

This clone has more than one count but fewer than ten. The chain carries TRBV6-5 and TRBJ2-7; 8 bases agree with TRBD2. This CDR3 comprises 15 residues. The ends lost 8 bases at V and 3 bases at J; junction bases unmatched: 12. CDR1 and CDR2 (germline): MNHEY, SVGAGI. CDR3 residues: CASCLGTSGLYEQYF. In DNA, the CDR3 is TGTGCCAGCTGCCTAGGAACTAGCGGTCTCTACGAGCAGTACTTC.

V gene TRBV2 combines with J gene TRBJ1-6; no clear D. The V and J ends lost 4 bases and 7 bases respectively, with 11 bases between them. Germline assignment: CDR1 SNHLY and CDR2 FYNNEI. The CDR3 has 14 residues. For the CDR3, the DNA is TGTGCCAGCAGTGGTAGCAGAGGAAATTCACCCCTCCACTTT. Encoded protein: CASSGSRGNSPLHF.

The V and J genes are TRBV7-6 and TRBJ1-3; D gene uncertain. CDR1 is SGHVS and CDR2 is FNYEAQ in the germline V gene. The CDR3 has 15 residues. V lost 1 base, J lost 0 bases, and 7 bases lay in between. The DNA for the CDR3 is TGTGCCAGCAGCTTAGGTTCCGGCTCTGGAAACACCATATATTTT. Protein product: CASSLGSGSGNTIYF.

This clone was counted a few times. The chain employs TRBV29-1 and TRBJ2-2, with a possible D match to TRBD2 (5 bases). Trimming took 3 bases from V and 7 from J, leaving 12 bases between them. Germline V CDR1 and CDR2: SQVTM, ANQGSEA. This CDR3 is built from 13 residues. CDR3 nucleotides: TGCAGCGTTGAGGCAACTCGGGGCGGGGAGCTGTTTTTT. Protein sequence: CSVEATRGGELFF.

The rearrangement uses TRBV5-1 and TRBJ2-3; 7 nucleotides line up with TRBD1. With V trimmed by 7 bases and J by 10 bases, 9 bases remained unmatched. Germline assignment: CDR1 SGHRS and CDR2 YFSETQ. The CDR3 consists of 12 residues. The CDR3 loop reads CASGVRGSAQYF. The CDR3, as DNA: TGCGCCAGCGGGGTCAGGGGGTCTGCGCAGTATTTT.

This chain connects TRBV30 to TRBJ1-5, with a tentative D call TRBD1 (6 bases). CDR3 length equals 14 residues. Trimming took 0 bases from V and 6 from J, leaving 12 bases between them. Germline lookup yields CDR1 GTSNPN and CDR2 SVGIG (reference sequence). In DNA form, the CDR3 reads TGTGCCTGGAGTGTAGGGCAGGGGATTCAGCCCCAGCATTTT. This encodes CAWSVGQGIQPQHF.